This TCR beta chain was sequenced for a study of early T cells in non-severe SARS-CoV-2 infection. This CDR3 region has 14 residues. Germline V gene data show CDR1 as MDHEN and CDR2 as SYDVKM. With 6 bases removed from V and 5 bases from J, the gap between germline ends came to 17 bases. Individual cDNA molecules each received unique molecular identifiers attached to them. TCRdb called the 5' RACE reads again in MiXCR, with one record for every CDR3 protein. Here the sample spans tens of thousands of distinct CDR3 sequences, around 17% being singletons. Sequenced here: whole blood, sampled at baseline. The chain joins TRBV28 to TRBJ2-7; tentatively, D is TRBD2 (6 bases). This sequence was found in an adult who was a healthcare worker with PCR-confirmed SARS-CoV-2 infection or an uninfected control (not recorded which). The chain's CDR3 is CASRGPGSADEQYF. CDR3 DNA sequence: TGTGCCAGCAGGGGTCCCGGGAGTGCGGACGAGCAGTACTTC.